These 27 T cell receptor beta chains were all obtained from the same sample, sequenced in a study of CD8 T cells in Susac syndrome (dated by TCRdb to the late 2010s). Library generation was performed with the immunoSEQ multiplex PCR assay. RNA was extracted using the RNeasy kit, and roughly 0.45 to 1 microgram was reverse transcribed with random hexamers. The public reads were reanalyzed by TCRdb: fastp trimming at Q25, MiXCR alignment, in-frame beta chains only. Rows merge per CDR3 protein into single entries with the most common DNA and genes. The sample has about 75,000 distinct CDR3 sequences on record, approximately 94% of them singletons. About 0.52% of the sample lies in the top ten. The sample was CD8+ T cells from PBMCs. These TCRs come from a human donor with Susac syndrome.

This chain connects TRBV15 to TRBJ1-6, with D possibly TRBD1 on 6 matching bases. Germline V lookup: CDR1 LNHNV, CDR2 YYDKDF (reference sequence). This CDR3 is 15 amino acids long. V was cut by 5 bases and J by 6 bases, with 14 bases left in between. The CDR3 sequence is CATSARDTANSPLHF. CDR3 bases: TGTGCCACCAGCGCACGGGACACCGCTAATTCACCCCTCCACTTT.

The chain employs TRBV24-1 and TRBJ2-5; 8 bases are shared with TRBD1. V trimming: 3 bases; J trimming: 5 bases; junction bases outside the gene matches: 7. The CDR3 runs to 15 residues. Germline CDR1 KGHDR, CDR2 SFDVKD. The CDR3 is CATSDHADRVETQYF. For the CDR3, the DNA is TGTGCCACCAGTGATCATGCGGACAGGGTCGAGACCCAGTACTTC.

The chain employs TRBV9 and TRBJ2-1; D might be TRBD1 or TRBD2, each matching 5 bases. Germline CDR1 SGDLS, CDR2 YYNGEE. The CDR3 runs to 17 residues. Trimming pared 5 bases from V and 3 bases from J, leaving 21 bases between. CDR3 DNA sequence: TGTGCCAGCAGTTTCAAGCTGGGGGTGGGGGTCTACAATGAGCAGTTCTTC. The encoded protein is CASSFKLGVGVYNEQFF. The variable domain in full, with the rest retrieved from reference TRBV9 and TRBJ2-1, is DSGVTQTPKHLITATGQRVTLRCSPRSGDLSVYWYQQSLDQGLQFLIQYYNGEERAKGNILERFSAQQFPDLHSELNLSSLELGDSALYFCASSFKLGVGVYNEQFFGPGTRLTVL.

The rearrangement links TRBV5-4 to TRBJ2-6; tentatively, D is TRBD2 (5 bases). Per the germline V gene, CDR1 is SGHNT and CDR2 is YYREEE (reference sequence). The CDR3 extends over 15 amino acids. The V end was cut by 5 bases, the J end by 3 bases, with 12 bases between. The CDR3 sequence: CASSRLEDGANVLTF. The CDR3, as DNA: TGTGCCAGCAGTAGACTGGAGGATGGGGCCAACGTCCTGACTTTC.

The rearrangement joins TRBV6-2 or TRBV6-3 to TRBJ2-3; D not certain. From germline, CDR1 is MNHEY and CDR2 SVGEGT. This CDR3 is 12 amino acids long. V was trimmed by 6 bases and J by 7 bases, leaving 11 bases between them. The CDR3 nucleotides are TGTGCCAGCAGCCCTGACTTGCATACGCAGTATTTT. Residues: CASSPDLHTQYF.

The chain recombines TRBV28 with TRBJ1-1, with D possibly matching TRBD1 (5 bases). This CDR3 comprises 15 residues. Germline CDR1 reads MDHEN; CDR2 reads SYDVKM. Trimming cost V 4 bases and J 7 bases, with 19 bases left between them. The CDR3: CASSSDSTGVLEAFF. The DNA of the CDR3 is TGTGCCAGCAGTTCAGACAGTACAGGTGTACTTGAAGCTTTCTTT.

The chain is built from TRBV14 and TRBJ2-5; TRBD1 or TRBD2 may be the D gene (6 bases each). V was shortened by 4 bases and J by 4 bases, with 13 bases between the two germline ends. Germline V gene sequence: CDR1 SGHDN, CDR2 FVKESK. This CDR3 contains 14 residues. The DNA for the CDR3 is TGTGCCAGCAGCCTCATGGGGGGCCGAGAGACCCAGTACTTC. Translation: CASSLMGGRETQYF.

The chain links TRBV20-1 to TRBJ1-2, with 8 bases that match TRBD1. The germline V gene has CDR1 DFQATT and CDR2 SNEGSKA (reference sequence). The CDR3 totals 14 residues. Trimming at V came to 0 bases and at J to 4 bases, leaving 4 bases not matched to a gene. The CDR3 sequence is CSARDIDRGYGYTF. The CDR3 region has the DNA TGCAGTGCTAGAGATATCGACAGGGGCTATGGCTACACCTTC.

The DNA of the CDR3 is TGCGCCAGCACGGAAGGGGACTCCTACGAGCAGTACTTC. It yields the protein CASTEGDSYEQYF. The V call is TRBV5-1, the J call TRBJ2-7, with a tentative D call TRBD1 (5 bases). V lost 6 bases and J 0 bases, leaving 10 bases between the germline ends. The CDR3 sequence is 13 residues long. CDR1 and CDR2 from the germline V gene are SGHRS and YFSETQ. Together with reference TRBV5-1 and TRBJ2-7, the CDR3 gives the full variable domain: KAGVTQTPRYLIKTRGQQVTLSCSPISGHRSVSWYQQTPGQGLQFLFEYFSETQRNKGNFPGRFSGRQFSNSRSEMNVSTLELGDSALYLCASTEGDSYEQYFGPGTRLTVT.

This CDR3 is CASSLAQYQETQYF. CDR3 bases: TGTGCCAGCAGCTTAGCCCAGTACCAAGAGACCCAGTACTTC. The chain employs TRBV13 and TRBJ2-5; no firm D call. This CDR3 spans 14 amino acids. Trimming stripped 1 base from V and 0 bases from J, with 6 bases between. The germline gives CDR1 PRHDT, CDR2 FYEKMQ (reference sequence).

The CDR3 DNA is TGTGCCAGCAGCTTGTTAAGGTCGGCGGATGGCTACACCTTC. This translates into CASSLLRSADGYTF. The J gene is TRBJ1-2, the V gene TRBV7-9; D ambiguous. The CDR3 length is 14 residues. Germline V gene lookup returns CDR1 SEHNR and CDR2 FQNEAQ (reference sequence). Trimming shortened V by 3 bases and J by 6 bases, and 14 bases separated the two germline ends.

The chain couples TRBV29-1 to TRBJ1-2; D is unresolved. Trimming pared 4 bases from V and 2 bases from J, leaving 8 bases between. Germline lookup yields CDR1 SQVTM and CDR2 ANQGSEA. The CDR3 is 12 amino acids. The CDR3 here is CSVVEGNYGYTF. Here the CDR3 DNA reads TGCAGCGTTGTTGAGGGAAACTATGGCTACACCTTC.

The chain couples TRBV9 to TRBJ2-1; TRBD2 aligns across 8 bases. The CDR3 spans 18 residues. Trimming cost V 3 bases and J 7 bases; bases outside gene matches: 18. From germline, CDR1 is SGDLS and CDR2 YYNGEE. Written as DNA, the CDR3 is TGTGCCAGCAGCGCCCCACTGGCGGGGGGCCAGGTTAGGAATGAGCAGTTCTTC. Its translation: CASSAPLAGGQVRNEQFF.

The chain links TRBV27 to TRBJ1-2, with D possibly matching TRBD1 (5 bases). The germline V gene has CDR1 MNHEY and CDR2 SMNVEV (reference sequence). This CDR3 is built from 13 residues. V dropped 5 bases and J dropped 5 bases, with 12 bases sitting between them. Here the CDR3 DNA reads TGTGCCAGCAGTCCGGGACGGAGTTATGGCTACACCTTC. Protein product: CASSPGRSYGYTF.

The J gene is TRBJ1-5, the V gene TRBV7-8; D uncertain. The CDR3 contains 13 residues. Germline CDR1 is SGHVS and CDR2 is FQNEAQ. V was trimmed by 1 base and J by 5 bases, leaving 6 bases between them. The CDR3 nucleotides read TGTGCCAGCAGCTTAGAGTCTTATCAGCCCCAGCATTTT. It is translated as CASSLESYQPQHF.

The CDR3 coding sequence is TGTGCCAGCAGCTTAGACGGGGACACAGATACGCAGTATTTT. It translates to CASSLDGDTDTQYF. This sequence joins TRBV5-6 and TRBJ2-3; perhaps TRBD2 as D (5 bases). CDR1 and CDR2 from the germline V gene are SGHDT and YYEEEE. Deletions cut 2 bases from V and 2 bases from J, with 9 bases between. CDR3 length: 14 amino acids.

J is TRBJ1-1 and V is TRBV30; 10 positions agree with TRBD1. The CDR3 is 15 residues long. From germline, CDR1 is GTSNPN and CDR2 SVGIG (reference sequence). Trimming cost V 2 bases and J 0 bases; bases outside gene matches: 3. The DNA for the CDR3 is TGTGCCTGGAGTCGCGGACAGGGGGTGAACACTGAAGCTTTCTTT. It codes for CAWSRGQGVNTEAFF.

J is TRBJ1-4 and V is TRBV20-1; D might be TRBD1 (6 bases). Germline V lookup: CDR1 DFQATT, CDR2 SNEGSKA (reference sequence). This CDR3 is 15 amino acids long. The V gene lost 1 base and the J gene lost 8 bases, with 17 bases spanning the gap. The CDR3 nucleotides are TGCAGTGCTAGAGCTTCCGGGACATCGAAGGAAAAACTGTTTTTT. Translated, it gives CSARASGTSKEKLFF.

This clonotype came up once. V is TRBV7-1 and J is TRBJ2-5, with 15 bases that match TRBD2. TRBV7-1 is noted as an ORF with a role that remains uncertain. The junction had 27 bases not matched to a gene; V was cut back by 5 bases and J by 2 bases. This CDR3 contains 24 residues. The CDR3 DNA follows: TGTGCCAGCAGCCCCCAGGGGTCGCTTAGGACTAGCGGGGGGGCTAGCAGCAAACAAGAGACCCAGTACTTC. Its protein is CASSPQGSLRTSGGASSKQETQYF.

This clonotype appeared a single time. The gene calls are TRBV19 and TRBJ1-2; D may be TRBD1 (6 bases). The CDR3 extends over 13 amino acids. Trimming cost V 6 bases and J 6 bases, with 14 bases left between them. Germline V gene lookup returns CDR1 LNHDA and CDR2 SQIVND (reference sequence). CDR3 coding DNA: TGTGCCAGTAGGGAGAAACCAGGGGATGGCTACACCTTC. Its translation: CASREKPGDGYTF.

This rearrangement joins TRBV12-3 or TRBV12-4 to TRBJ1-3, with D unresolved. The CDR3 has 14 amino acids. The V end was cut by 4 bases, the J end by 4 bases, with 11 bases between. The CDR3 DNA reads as TGTGCCAGCAGTTCCCCAACACAGGGAAACACCATATATTTT. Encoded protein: CASSSPTQGNTIYF.

The CDR3 nucleotides are TGTGCCAGCAGCTTGACACCCCGGGACGAGCAGTACTTC. It encodes CASSLTPRDEQYF. The genes are TRBV5-4 and TRBJ2-7; no clear D gene. V shed 1 base and J shed 5 bases, with 10 bases lying between them. CDR3 size: 13 residues. Germline assignment: CDR1 SGHNT and CDR2 YYREEE (reference sequence).

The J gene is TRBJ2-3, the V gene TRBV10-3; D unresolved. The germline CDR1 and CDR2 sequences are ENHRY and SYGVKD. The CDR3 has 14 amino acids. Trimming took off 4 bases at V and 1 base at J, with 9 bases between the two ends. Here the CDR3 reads CAISVEAGTDTQYF. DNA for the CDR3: TGTGCCATCAGTGTAGAGGCAGGCACAGATACGCAGTATTTT.

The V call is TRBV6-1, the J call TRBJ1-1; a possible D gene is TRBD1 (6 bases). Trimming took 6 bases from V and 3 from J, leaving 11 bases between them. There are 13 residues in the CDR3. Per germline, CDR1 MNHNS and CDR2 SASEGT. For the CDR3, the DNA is TGTGCCAGCAGCGCCTGGACAGACACTGAAGCTTTCTTT. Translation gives CASSAWTDTEAFF.

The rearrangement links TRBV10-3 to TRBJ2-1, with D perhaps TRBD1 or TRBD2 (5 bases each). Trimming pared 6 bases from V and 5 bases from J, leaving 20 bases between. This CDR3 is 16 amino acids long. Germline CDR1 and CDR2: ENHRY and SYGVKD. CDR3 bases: TGTGCCATCAGGGCCAAGGATGGAAGAGGGGACAATGAGCAGTTCTTC. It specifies CAIRAKDGRGDNEQFF.

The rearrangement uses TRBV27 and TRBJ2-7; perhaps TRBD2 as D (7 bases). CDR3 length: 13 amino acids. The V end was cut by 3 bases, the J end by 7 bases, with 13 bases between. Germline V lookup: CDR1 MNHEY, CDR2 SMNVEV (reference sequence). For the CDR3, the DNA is TGTGCCAGCAGTTTCGCGGGGGCAGGTGAGCAGTACTTC. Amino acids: CASSFAGAGEQYF.

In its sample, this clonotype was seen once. The CDR3 DNA reads TGTGCCAGCAGCAACAAAGGGAACTATGGCTACACCTTC. Amino acid sequence: CASSNKGNYGYTF. The chain couples TRBV9 to TRBJ1-2; D remains unclear. Germline V gives CDR1 SGDLS, CDR2 YYNGEE. Trimming left V 4 bases short and J 2 bases short, with 9 bases between. The length of the CDR3 is 13 residues.